These T cell receptor beta chains were read from a single sample in a study of beta chain features in type 1 diabetes. Profiled with immunoSEQ multiplex PCR; TCRdb holds only in-frame clones, not every one. The table records fewer than 900,000 clones, 15% to 20% of them present only once. The sequencing input was naive CD4+ T cells from blood. The receptors here all came from a woman between 18 and 29 years old in good health. Each CDR3 is given with its conserved first and last residue. Fields, in order: clone size, V gene, D gene, J gene, CDR3 DNA, CDR3 protein. The D gene is left open where the match is weak. The size of a clone is reported for some rows only, either as once, few or many, or as a class for expanded clones.

clone size: NA; V gene: TRBV27; D gene: TRBD2; J gene: TRBJ2-5; CDR3 DNA: TGTGCCAGCAGTCCATCTCTAGCGGGAGGCCAAGAGACCCAGTACTTC; CDR3 protein: CASSPSLAGGQETQYF
clone size: NA; V gene: TRBV11-3; D gene: TRBD1; J gene: TRBJ2-6; CDR3 DNA: TGTGCCAGCAGCCCCGGACAGGGTACGCGTTCAGGGGCCAACGTCCTGACTTTC; CDR3 protein: CASSPGQGTRSGANVLTF
clone size: NA; V gene: TRBV18; D gene: NA; J gene: TRBJ2-3; CDR3 DNA: TGTGCCAGCTCACCACTTGGCGGGAGCACAGATACGCAGTATTTT; CDR3 protein: CASSPLGGSTDTQYF
clone size: few; V gene: TRBV4-1; D gene: NA; J gene: TRBJ2-5; CDR3 DNA: TGCGCCAGCAGCCAAGAAGGGGGGCCTCAAGAGACCCAGTACTTC; CDR3 protein: CASSQEGGPQETQYF
clone size: NA; V gene: TRBV27; D gene: NA; J gene: TRBJ2-5; CDR3 DNA: TGTGCCAGCAGTCGAAACCGAATAGCGGGACAGGAGACCCAGTACTTC; CDR3 protein: CASSRNRIAGQETQYF
clone size: few; V gene: TRBV5-6; D gene: NA; J gene: TRBJ2-1; CDR3 DNA: TGTGCCAGCAGCTTGGCGATCTACAATGAGCAGTTCTTC; CDR3 protein: CASSLAIYNEQFF
clone size: few; V gene: TRBV10-3; D gene: NA; J gene: TRBJ1-2; CDR3 DNA: TGTGCCATCAGTGAGTCGGTAGGGCGGGAGACTAACTATGGCTACACCTTC; CDR3 protein: CAISESVGRETNYGYTF
clone size: NA; V gene: TRBV14; D gene: TRBD2; J gene: TRBJ2-5; CDR3 DNA: TGTGCCAGCAGCCCCCTAGCGGGAGTGGGGGCCCAGTACTTC; CDR3 protein: CASSPLAGVGAQYF
clone size: few; V gene: TRBV28; D gene: TRBD2; J gene: TRBJ2-1; CDR3 DNA: TGTGCCAGCTATGGACTAGCAGCTTCCTCCTACAATGAGCAGTTCTTC; CDR3 protein: CASYGLAASSYNEQFF
clone size: NA; V gene: TRBV15; D gene: NA; J gene: TRBJ2-7; CDR3 DNA: TGTGCCACCAGGAGGACAATCGAGGGGGAGCAGTACTTC; CDR3 protein: CATRRTIEGEQYF
clone size: NA; V gene: TRBV6-5; D gene: TRBD2; J gene: TRBJ2-7; CDR3 DNA: TGTGCCAGCAGACCCCTAGCGGGAGGACCCTACGAGCAGTACTTC; CDR3 protein: CASRPLAGGPYEQYF
clone size: NA; V gene: TRBV6-6; D gene: TRBD2; J gene: TRBJ2-7; CDR3 DNA: TGTGCCAGCAGTTACTCGGGCGGGAGGGCCTACGAGCAGTACTTC; CDR3 protein: CASSYSGGRAYEQYF
clone size: NA; V gene: TRBV5-1; D gene: NA; J gene: TRBJ1-2; CDR3 DNA: TGCGCCAGCAGCTTACAGGGCATAGGCGGCTACACCTTC; CDR3 protein: CASSLQGIGGYTF
clone size: NA; V gene: TRBV29-1; D gene: NA; J gene: TRBJ2-5; CDR3 DNA: TGCAGCGCGAGTGGGGGGTCGGAGACCCAGTACTTC; CDR3 protein: CSASGGSETQYF
clone size: few; V gene: TRBV7-9; D gene: NA; J gene: TRBJ1-2; CDR3 DNA: TGTGCCAGCAGCCTAGACAGGCTAGAGGTGGTCTATGGCTACACCTTC; CDR3 protein: CASSLDRLEVVYGYTF
clone size: few; V gene: TRBV7-6; D gene: NA; J gene: TRBJ2-2; CDR3 DNA: TGTGCCAGCAGCCCCACCCTCAGGGATGCCGGGGAGCTGTTTTTT; CDR3 protein: CASSPTLRDAGELFF
clone size: few; V gene: TRBV2; D gene: NA; J gene: TRBJ2-3; CDR3 DNA: TGTGCCAGCAGTGAAGCGTTCGGGGCCACAGATACGCAGTATTTT; CDR3 protein: CASSEAFGATDTQYF
clone size: few; V gene: TRBV5-1; D gene: NA; J gene: TRBJ2-5; CDR3 DNA: TGCGCCAGCAGCCCGGAGGGATGGGAGACCCAGTACTTC; CDR3 protein: CASSPEGWETQYF
clone size: NA; V gene: TRBV28; D gene: NA; J gene: TRBJ2-7; CDR3 DNA: TGTGCCAGCAGTTTAAGCCGGTACGAGCAGTACTTC; CDR3 protein: CASSLSRYEQYF
clone size: few; V gene: TRBV7-9; D gene: NA; J gene: TRBJ2-5; CDR3 DNA: TGTGCCAGCAGCTTAGCGATACAGGGTATGCTCGAGACCCAGTACTTC; CDR3 protein: CASSLAIQGMLETQYF
clone size: once; V gene: TRBV9; D gene: TRBD1; J gene: TRBJ2-6; CDR3 DNA: TGTGCCAGCAGCCGGGACAGGGCTGGGGCCAACGTCCTGACTTTC; CDR3 protein: CASSRDRAGANVLTF
clone size: NA; V gene: TRBV5-1; D gene: TRBD2; J gene: TRBJ2-5; CDR3 DNA: TGCGCCAGCGACCGGACTAGCGGGAGGGCCAAGTACTTC; CDR3 protein: CASDRTSGRAKYF
clone size: few; V gene: TRBV7-3; D gene: NA; J gene: TRBJ2-1; CDR3 DNA: TGTGCCAGCAGCTTAACAAGGCTTGACAGGCAACAGTTCTTC; CDR3 protein: CASSLTRLDRQQFF
clone size: NA; V gene: TRBV7-2; D gene: TRBD2; J gene: TRBJ2-4; CDR3 DNA: TGTGCCAGCAGCTTAGTGGGAGCGGGAGGGATGCTAGCCAAAAACATTCAGTACTTC; CDR3 protein: CASSLVGAGGMLAKNIQYF
clone size: NA; V gene: TRBV4-1; D gene: NA; J gene: TRBJ2-3; CDR3 DNA: TGCGCCAGCAGCCAAGGCCTACACACAGATACGCAGTATTTT; CDR3 protein: CASSQGLHTDTQYF
clone size: few; V gene: TRBV14; D gene: NA; J gene: TRBJ2-1; CDR3 DNA: TGTGCCAGCGGGACAGTCGGGGGTAATGAGCAGTTCTTC; CDR3 protein: CASGTVGGNEQFF
clone size: few; V gene: TRBV5-1; D gene: NA; J gene: TRBJ2-5; CDR3 DNA: TGCGCCAGCAGCCCGTACCAAGAGACCCAGTACTTC; CDR3 protein: CASSPYQETQYF
clone size: NA; V gene: TRBV5-4; D gene: TRBD2; J gene: TRBJ2-3; CDR3 DNA: TGTGCCAGCAGGGCCGGGGCGGGAGGGAACACAGATACGCAGTATTTT; CDR3 protein: CASRAGAGGNTDTQYF
clone size: NA; V gene: TRBV7-8; D gene: NA; J gene: TRBJ1-5; CDR3 DNA: TGTGCCAGCAGCTTAGCGTGGGTACAGCCCAATCAGCCCCAGCATTTT; CDR3 protein: CASSLAWVQPNQPQHF
clone size: few; V gene: TRBV6-5; D gene: NA; J gene: TRBJ2-5; CDR3 DNA: TGTGCCAGCAGTTACTCGCTCCAGGGAGAGACCCAGTACTTC; CDR3 protein: CASSYSLQGETQYF
clone size: NA; V gene: TRBV10-3; D gene: TRBD2; J gene: TRBJ2-1; CDR3 DNA: TGTGCCATCAGTGATACTAGCGGGAGTCTGCGAGAGCAGTTCTTC; CDR3 protein: CAISDTSGSLREQFF
clone size: few; V gene: TRBV6-1; D gene: NA; J gene: TRBJ2-3; CDR3 DNA: TGTGCCAGCAGTGAACTGGCAGGGACAGATACGCAGTATTTT; CDR3 protein: CASSELAGTDTQYF
clone size: NA; V gene: TRBV13; D gene: NA; J gene: TRBJ2-5; CDR3 DNA: TGTGCCAGCAGCTTAATGTCGGGTGGTGGAGAGACCCAGTACTTC; CDR3 protein: CASSLMSGGGETQYF
clone size: few; V gene: TRBV4-3; D gene: NA; J gene: TRBJ2-1; CDR3 DNA: TGCGCCAGCAGCCAACAAGGGGGGGATGAGCAGTTCTTC; CDR3 protein: CASSQQGGDEQFF
clone size: few; V gene: TRBV5-6; D gene: NA; J gene: TRBJ2-7; CDR3 DNA: TGTGCCAGCAGCTTGGTTGGGACGGGGACCTACGAGCAGTACTTC; CDR3 protein: CASSLVGTGTYEQYF
clone size: NA; V gene: TRBV7-2; D gene: TRBD2; J gene: TRBJ2-3; CDR3 DNA: TGTGCCAGCAGCTTACGGCTAGCGGGAGGCACAGATACGCAGTATTTT; CDR3 protein: CASSLRLAGGTDTQYF
clone size: NA; V gene: TRBV20-1; D gene: NA; J gene: TRBJ2-6; CDR3 DNA: TGCAGTGCTGCTGGGGCCAACGTCCTGACTTTC; CDR3 protein: CSAAGANVLTF
clone size: few; V gene: TRBV7-2; D gene: NA; J gene: TRBJ2-3; CDR3 DNA: TGTGCCAGCAGCTTAGGCCCTACAGATACGCAGTATTTT; CDR3 protein: CASSLGPTDTQYF
clone size: NA; V gene: TRBV4-2; D gene: TRBD2; J gene: TRBJ2-3; CDR3 DNA: TGTGCCAGCAGCCAAGAAAGCGGGAGCGTCCAGAATACGCAGTATTTT; CDR3 protein: CASSQESGSVQNTQYF
clone size: NA; V gene: TRBV19; D gene: TRBD2; J gene: TRBJ2-1; CDR3 DNA: TGTGCCAGTAGTTGGACTAGCGGGAACTACAATGAGCAGTTCTTC; CDR3 protein: CASSWTSGNYNEQFF
clone size: few; V gene: TRBV29-1; D gene: NA; J gene: TRBJ1-2; CDR3 DNA: TGCAGCGTTGTCGGGTGGGGGAGCTATGGCTACACCTTC; CDR3 protein: CSVVGWGSYGYTF